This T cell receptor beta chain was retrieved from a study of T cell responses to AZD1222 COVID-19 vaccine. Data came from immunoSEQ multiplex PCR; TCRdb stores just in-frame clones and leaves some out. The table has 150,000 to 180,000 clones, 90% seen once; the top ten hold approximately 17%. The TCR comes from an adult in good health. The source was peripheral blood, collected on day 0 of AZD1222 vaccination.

The chain's CDR3 is CASSSHRAGGADTQYF. CDR3 nucleotide sequence: TGTGCCAGCAGTTCCCATAGGGCGGGAGGGGCAGATACGCAGTATTTT. The chain has TRBV6-5 and TRBJ2-3, with 9 bases matching TRBD2. V trimming: 4 bases; J trimming: 4 bases; junction bases outside the gene matches: 9. The CDR3 covers 16 residues. CDR1 MNHEY and CDR2 SVGAGI come from the germline V gene.